This T cell receptor beta chain is drawn from a study of cytomegalovirus exposure and HLA in healthy donors. Broader study findings: The investigators catalogued 150 to 200 TCR beta chains as cytomegalovirus-associated. Subsequent analysis found a tendency for first-cohort TCR clusters to co-occur within the 120 or so validation repertoires. Rarity marked most TCR sequences, yet some public TCRs occurred in many donors.

Donors came from a validation cohort of over a hundred subjects, distinct from the first 666-subject cohort. V was cut by 1 base and J by 3 bases, with 12 bases left in between. The germline V gene has CDR1 SGHNT and CDR2 YENEEA. The CDR3 has 15 amino acids. Turning to this clone: Its antigen is undetermined.

TCRdb's copy holds only in-frame clones and misses some; the assay was immunoSEQ multiplex PCR. Here the sample spans about 160,000 clones, over 85% being singletons. This chain uses TRBV11-3 with TRBJ1-1; D remains ambiguous. The TCR comes from a man younger than 35 in good health and CMV-seropositive. Sequencing input: PBMCs. The CDR3 bases are TGTGCCAGCAGCTTAGGTGGGCAGATCCACACTGAAGCTTTCTTT. It encodes CASSLGGQIHTEAFF.